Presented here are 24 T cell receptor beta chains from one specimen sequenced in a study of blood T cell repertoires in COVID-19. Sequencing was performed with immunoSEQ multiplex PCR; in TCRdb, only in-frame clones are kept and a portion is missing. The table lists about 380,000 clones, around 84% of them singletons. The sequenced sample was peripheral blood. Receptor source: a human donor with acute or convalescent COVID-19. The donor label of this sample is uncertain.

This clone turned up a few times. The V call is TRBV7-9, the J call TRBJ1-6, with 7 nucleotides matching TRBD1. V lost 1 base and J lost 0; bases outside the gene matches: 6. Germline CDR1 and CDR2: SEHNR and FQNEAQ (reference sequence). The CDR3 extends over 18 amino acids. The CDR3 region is CASSLGLTGSSYNSPLHF. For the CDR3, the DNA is TGTGCCAGCAGCTTAGGCCTGACAGGGAGCTCCTATAATTCACCCCTCCACTTT.

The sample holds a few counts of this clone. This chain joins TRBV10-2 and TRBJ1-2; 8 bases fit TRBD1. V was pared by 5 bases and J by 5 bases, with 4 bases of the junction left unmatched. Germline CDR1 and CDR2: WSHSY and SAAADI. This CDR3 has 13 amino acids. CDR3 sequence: CASSPTGEYGYTF. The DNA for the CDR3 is TGCGCCAGCAGTCCGACAGGGGAGTATGGCTACACCTTC.

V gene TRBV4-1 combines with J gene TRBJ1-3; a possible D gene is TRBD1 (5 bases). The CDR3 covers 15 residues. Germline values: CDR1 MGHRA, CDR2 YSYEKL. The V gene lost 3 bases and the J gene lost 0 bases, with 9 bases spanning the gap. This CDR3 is CASSHDRTSGNTIYF. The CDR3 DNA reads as TGCGCCAGCAGCCACGACAGAACCTCTGGAAACACCATATATTTT.

CDR3 residues: CASSQVGQGNGEQYF. In DNA, the CDR3 is TGTGCCAGCAGCCAAGTGGGACAGGGAAATGGTGAGCAGTACTTC. The chain uses TRBV4-2 and TRBJ2-7, with TRBD1 identical over 9 bases. V shed 1 base and J 7 bases; nucleotides not matched to a gene: 8. This CDR3 is built from 15 residues. Germline V CDR1 and CDR2: LGHNA, YNFKEQ.

CDR3 residues: CASSATDYGYTF. In DNA, the CDR3 is TGTGCCAGCAGTGCGACAGACTATGGCTACACCTTC. The rearrangement joins TRBV2 to TRBJ1-2, with D perhaps matching TRBD1 (5 bases). The V gene's germline CDR1 is SNHLY and CDR2 FYNNEI. The CDR3 runs to 12 residues. V was trimmed by 4 bases and J by 3 bases, leaving 6 bases between them.

The CDR3 spells CASSLAGNSEKLFF. The CDR3, as DNA: TGCGCCAGCAGCTTGGCGGGGAATAGTGAAAAACTGTTTTTT. This chain links TRBV5-1 with TRBJ1-4; no clear D. The ends were cut back, 0 bases at V and 7 bases at J, with 10 bases in the middle. CDR1 and CDR2 from the germline V gene are SGHRS and YFSETQ. The CDR3 is made up of 14 amino acids.

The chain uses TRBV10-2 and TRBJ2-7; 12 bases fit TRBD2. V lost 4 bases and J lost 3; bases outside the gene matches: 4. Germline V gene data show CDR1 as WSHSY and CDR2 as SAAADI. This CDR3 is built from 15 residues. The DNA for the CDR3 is TGCGCCAGCAGTGGCCGGACTAGCGGGATCTACGAGCAGTACTTC. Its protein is CASSGRTSGIYEQYF.

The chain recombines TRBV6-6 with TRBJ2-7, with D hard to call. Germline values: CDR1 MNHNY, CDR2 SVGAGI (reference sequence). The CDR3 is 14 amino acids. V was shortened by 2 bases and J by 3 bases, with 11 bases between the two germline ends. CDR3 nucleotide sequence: TGTGCCAGCAGTTACGCAACAGAGAACTACGAGCAGTACTTC. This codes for CASSYATENYEQYF.

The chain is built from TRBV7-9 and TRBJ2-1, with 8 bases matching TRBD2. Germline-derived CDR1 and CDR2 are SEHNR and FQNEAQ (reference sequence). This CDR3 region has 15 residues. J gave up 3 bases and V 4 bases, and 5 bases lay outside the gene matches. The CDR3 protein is CASSSSGTSYNEQFF. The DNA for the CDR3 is TGTGCCAGCAGCTCCTCCGGGACTAGCTACAATGAGCAGTTCTTC.

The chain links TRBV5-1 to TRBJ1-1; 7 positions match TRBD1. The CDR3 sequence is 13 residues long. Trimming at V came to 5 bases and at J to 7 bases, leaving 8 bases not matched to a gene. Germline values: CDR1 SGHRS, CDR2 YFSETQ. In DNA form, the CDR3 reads TGCGCCAGCAGGGGACAGCTCGAGAATGAAGCTTTCTTT. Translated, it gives CASRGQLENEAFF.

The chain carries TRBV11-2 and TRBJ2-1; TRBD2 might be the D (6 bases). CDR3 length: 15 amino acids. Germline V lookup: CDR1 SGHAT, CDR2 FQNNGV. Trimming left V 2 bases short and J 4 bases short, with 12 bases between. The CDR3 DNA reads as TGTGCCAGCAGCTTAATACTAGCCGCTTACAATGAGCAGTTCTTC. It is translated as CASSLILAAYNEQFF.

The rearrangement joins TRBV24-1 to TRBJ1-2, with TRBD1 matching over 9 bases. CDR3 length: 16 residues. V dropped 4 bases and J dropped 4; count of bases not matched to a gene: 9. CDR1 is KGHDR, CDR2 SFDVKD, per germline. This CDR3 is CATSDNRGRTPYGYTF. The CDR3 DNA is TGTGCCACCAGTGACAACAGGGGGCGCACCCCCTATGGCTACACCTTC.

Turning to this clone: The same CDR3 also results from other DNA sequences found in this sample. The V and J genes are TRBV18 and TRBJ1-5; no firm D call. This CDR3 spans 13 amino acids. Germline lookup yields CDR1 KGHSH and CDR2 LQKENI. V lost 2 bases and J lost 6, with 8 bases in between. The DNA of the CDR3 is TGTGCCAGCTCACCAGGGCTGAGTCAGCCCCAGCATTTT. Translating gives CASSPGLSQPQHF.

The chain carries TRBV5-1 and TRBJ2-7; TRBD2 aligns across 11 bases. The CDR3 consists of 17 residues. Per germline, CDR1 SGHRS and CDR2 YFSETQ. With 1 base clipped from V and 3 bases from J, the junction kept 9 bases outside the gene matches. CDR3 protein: CASSLLSGGAIGYEQYF. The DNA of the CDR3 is TGCGCCAGCAGCTTGCTTAGCGGGGGGGCCATTGGCTACGAGCAGTACTTC.

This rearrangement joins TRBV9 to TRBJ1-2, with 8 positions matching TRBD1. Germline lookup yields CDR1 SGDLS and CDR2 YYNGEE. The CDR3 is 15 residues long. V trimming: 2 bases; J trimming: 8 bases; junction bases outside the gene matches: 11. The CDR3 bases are TGTGCCAGCAGCGTCACACCGGAGGGGACAGGAGGCTACACCTTC. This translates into CASSVTPEGTGGYTF.

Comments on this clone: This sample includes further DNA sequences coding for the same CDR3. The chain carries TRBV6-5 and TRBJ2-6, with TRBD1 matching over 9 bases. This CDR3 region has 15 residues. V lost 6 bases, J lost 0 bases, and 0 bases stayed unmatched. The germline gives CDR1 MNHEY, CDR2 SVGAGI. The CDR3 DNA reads TGTGCCAGCAGGACAGGGGGCTCTGGGGCCAACGTCCTGACTTTC. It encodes CASRTGGSGANVLTF.

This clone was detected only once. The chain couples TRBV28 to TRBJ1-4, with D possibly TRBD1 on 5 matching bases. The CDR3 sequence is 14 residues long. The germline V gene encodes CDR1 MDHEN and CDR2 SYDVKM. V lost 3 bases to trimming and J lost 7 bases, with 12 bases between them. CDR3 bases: TGTGCCAGCAGTTTGGGGGGGAGGAGTGAAAAACTGTTTTTT. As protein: CASSLGGRSEKLFF.

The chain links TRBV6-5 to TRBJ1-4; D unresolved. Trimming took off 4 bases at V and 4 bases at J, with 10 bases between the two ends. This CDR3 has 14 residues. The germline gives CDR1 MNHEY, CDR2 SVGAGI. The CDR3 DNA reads TGTGCCAGCAGTTCATACTGGAGTAATGAAAAACTGTTTTTT. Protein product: CASSSYWSNEKLFF.

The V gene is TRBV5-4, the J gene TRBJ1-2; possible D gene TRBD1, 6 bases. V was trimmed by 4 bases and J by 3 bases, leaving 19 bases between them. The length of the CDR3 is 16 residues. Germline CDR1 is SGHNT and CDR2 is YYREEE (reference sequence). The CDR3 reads CASSRGGTRSHYGYTF. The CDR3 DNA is TGTGCCAGCAGCCGGGGGGGGACAAGATCCCACTATGGCTACACCTTC.

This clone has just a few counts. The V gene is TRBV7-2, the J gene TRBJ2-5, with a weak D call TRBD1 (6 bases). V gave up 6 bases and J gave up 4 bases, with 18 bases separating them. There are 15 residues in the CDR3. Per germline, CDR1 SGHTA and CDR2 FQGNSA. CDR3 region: CASSLTGTIGETQYF. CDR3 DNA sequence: TGTGCCAGCAGTCTAACCGGGACAATTGGAGAGACCCAGTACTTC.

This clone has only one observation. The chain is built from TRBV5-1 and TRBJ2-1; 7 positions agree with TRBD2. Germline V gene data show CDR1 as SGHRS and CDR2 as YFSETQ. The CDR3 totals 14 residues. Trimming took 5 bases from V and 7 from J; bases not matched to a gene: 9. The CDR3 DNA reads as TGCGCCAGCAGTGAGGGACTACCTTCAAATGAGCAGTTCTTC. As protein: CASSEGLPSNEQFF.

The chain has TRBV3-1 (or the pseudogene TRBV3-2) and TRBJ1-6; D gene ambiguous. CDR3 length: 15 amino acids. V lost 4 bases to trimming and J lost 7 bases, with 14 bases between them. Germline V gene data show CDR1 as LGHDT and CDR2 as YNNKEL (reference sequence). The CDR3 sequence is CASSREGSGNSPLHF. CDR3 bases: TGTGCCAGCAGCCGGGAGGGTAGTGGAAATTCACCCCTCCACTTT.

As DNA, the CDR3 is TGTGCCAGCAGTTTGGGACAGGGGTACCGTTTCGACTATGGCTACACCTTC. Translated, it gives CASSLGQGYRFDYGYTF. The rearrangement joins TRBV28 to TRBJ1-2, with 10 bases aligning to TRBD1. The V gene's germline CDR1 is MDHEN and CDR2 SYDVKM. The CDR3 totals 17 residues. The J segment lost 3 bases and the V segment lost 3 bases, leaving 10 bases of the junction unmatched.

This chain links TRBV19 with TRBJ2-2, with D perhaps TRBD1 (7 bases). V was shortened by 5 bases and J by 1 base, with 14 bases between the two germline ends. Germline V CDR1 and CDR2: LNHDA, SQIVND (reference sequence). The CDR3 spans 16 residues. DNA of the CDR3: TGTGCCAGTAGTGTAGGAGGGACAGTGAACACCGGGGAGCTGTTTTTT. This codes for CASSVGGTVNTGELFF. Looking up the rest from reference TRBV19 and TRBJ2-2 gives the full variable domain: DGGITQSPKYLFRKEGQNVTLSCEQNLNHDAMYWYRQDPGQGLRLIYYSQIVNDFQKGDIAEGYSVSREKKESFPLTVTSAQKNPTAFYLCASSVGGTVNTGELFFGEGSRLTVL.